This T cell receptor beta chain comes out of a study of CD8+ T cells in alopecia areata. Study context: Oral tofacitinib, 5 to 10 mg twice daily, was given in an open-label trial.

Extraction and reverse transcription of RNA yielded cDNA as the sequencing template. Profiled with immunoSEQ multiplex PCR; TCRdb holds only in-frame clones, not every one. The sample includes some 99,000 clones, roughly three fifths of them seen just once. Sample treatment: oral pan-JAK inhibitor, 5-10 mg twice daily. Alopecia areata patients had lesional scalp punch biopsies and peripheral blood taken from them. CDR1 is SEHNR, CDR2 FQNEAQ, per germline (reference sequence). The length of the CDR3 is 15 residues. V trimming: 5 bases; J trimming: 2 bases; junction bases outside the gene matches: 4. Notes on this clone: Other DNA sequences in the same sample also yield this CDR3.

The chain employs TRBV7-9 and TRBJ2-7; 12 bases line up with TRBD2. The sequence was obtained from a human donor with alopecia areata. The material was CD8+ T cells sorted from blood, obtained at week 4, from a patient treated with tofacitinib. In nucleotides, the CDR3 is TGTGCCAGCAGCCCCGGACTAGCGGGAACCTACGAGCAGTACTTC. It translates to CASSPGLAGTYEQYF.